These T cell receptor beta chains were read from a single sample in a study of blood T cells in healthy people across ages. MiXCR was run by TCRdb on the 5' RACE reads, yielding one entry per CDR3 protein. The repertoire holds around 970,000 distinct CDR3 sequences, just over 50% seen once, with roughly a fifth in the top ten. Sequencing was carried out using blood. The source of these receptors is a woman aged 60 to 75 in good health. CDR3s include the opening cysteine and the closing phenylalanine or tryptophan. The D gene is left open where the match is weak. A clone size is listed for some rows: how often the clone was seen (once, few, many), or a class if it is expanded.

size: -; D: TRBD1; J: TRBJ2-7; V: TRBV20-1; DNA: TGCAGTGCTAGAGATGGACAGGGGGGCTACGAGCAGTACTTC; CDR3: CSARDGQGGYEQYF
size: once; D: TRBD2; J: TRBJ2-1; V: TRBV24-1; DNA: TGTGCCACCAGGGACGGGACTAGCGGGGGTGATGAGCAGTTCTTC; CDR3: CATRDGTSGGDEQFF
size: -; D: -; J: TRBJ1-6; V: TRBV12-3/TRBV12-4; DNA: TGTGCCAGCAGTTTATCTAGGGGTATTAATTCACCCCTCCACTTT; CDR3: CASSLSRGINSPLHF
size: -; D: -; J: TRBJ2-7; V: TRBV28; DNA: TGTGCCAGCAGCGACGTTTTACAGGCCGGGGAGGACTACGAGCAGTACTTC; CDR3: CASSDVLQAGEDYEQYF
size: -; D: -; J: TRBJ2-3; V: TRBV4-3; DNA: TGCGCCAGCAGCCAAGATATTACAGGGAGGTTTGCCACAGATACGCAGTATTTT; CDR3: CASSQDITGRFATDTQYF
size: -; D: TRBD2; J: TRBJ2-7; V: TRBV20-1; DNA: TGCAGTGCTAGCAGAAGTACTAGCGGGAGGGGATACGAGCAGTACTTC; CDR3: CSASRSTSGRGYEQYF
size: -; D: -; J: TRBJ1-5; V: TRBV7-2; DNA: TGTGCCAGCAGCTTATCCGAGTATAGCAATCAGCCCCAGCATTTT; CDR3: CASSLSEYSNQPQHF
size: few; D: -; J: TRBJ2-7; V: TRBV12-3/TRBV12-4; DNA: TGTGCCAGCAGTAGGACAGCAACCTCCTACGAGCAGTACTTC; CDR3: CASSRTATSYEQYF
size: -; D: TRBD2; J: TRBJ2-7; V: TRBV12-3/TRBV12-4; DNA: TGTGCCAGCAGTTTAGGACGAGCGGGGAGCTACGAGCAGTACTTC; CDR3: CASSLGRAGSYEQYF
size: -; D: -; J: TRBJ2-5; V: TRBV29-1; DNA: TGCAGCGTTGATGGGTACTGGGGGCCGGGGCAAGAGACCCAGTACTTC; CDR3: CSVDGYWGPGQETQYF
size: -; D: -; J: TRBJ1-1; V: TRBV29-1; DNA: TGCAGCGTTGGGGCAGGGGAGAACACTGAAGCTTTCTTT; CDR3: CSVGAGENTEAFF
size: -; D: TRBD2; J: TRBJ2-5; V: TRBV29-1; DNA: TGCAGCGTTGAAGGCCGGAGCGGGAGGGCCGTTATCAGGGAGCAGTACTTC; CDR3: CSVEGRSGRAVIREQYF
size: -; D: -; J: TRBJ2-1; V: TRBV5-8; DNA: TGTGCCAGCAGAAGTTATGACAATGAGCAGTTCTTC; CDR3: CASRSYDNEQFF
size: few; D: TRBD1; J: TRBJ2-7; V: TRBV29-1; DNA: TGCAGCGTTGCCGGGACAGCGTCCTACGAGCAGTACTTC; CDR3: CSVAGTASYEQYF
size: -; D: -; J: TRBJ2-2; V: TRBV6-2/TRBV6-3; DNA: TGTGCCAGCAGTTACTCGGCGGTTAGGACCGGGGAGCTGTTTTTT; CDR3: CASSYSAVRTGELFF
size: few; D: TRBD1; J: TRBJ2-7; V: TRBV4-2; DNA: TGTGCCAGCAGCCAAGTCGGTGACAGGGCCTACGAGCAGTACTTC; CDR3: CASSQVGDRAYEQYF
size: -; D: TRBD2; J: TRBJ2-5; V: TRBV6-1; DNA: TGTGTCAGCAGTAAAGCGGGATACCAAGAGACCCAGTACTTC; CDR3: CVSSKAGYQETQYF
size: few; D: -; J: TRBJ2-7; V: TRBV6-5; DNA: TGTGCCAGCAGTTGCCGAATAGCGGACCAGTACGAGCAGTACTTC; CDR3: CASSCRIADQYEQYF
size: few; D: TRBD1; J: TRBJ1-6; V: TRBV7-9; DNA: TGTGCCAGCAGCTCCTACAGGGACAGGGGATATTCACCCCTCCACTTT; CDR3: CASSSYRDRGYSPLHF
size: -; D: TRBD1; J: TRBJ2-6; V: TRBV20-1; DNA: TGCAGTGCTAGGCCACAGGGGTTAAACTCTGGGGCCAACGTCCTGACTTTC; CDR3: CSARPQGLNSGANVLTF
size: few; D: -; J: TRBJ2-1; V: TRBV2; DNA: TGTGCCAGCATGAGAGGGGCGGGTTCCCTCTACAATGAGCAGTTCTTC; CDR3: CASMRGAGSLYNEQFF
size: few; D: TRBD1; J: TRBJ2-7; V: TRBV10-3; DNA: TGTGCCATCAGTGAGTCAGGAGGACAGGCGCCCTACGAGCAGTACTTC; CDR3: CAISESGGQAPYEQYF
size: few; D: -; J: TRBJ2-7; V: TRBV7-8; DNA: TGTGCCAGCTCGCGAGGACCTAGCGCAAAATCAAAGGGGGTATTAGAGTACGAGCAGTACTTC; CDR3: CASSRGPSAKSKGVLEYEQYF
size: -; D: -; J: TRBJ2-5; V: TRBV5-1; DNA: TGCGCCAGCAGCTTAGGCAGGGAGATTCAAGAGACCCAGTACTTC; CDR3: CASSLGREIQETQYF
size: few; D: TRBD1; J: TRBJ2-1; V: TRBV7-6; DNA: TGTGCCAGCAGACTAACACCGGGACAGGACTACAATGAGCAGTTCTTC; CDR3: CASRLTPGQDYNEQFF
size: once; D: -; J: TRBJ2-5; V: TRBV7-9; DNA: TGTGCCAGCAGGAGAGCGCTGGGGACCCAGTACTTC; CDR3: CASRRALGTQYF
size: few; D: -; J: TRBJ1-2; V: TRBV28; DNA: TGTGCCAGCAGTTTAGGTCAGACCTATGGCTACACCTTC; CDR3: CASSLGQTYGYTF
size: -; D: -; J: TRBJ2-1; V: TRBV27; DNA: TGTGCCAGCCAGATGAGAGCGGCCTCCTACAATGAGCAGTTCTTC; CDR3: CASQMRAASYNEQFF
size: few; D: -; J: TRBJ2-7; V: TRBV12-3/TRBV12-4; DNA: TGTGCCAGCAGGGGGGCAGGGACCTACGAGCAGTACTTC; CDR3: CASRGAGTYEQYF
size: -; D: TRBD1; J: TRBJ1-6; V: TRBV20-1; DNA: TGCAGTGCTAGAGATAACAGGGGTAATTCACCCCTCCACTTT; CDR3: CSARDNRGNSPLHF
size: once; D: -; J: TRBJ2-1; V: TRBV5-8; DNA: TGTGCCAGCAGCTTTTTGACGGCAGGACTCTACAATGAGCAGTTCTTC; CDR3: CASSFLTAGLYNEQFF
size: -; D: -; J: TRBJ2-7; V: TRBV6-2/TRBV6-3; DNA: TGTGCCAGCTGGCCAAGCGGTGGGTCCAAGCAGTACTTC; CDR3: CASWPSGGSKQYF
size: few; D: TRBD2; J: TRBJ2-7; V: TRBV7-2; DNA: TGTGCCAGCAGCTTAGCATCGGTTAGCGGGTTACCCTACGAGCAGTACTTC; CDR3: CASSLASVSGLPYEQYF
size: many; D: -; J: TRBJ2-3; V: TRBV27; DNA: TGTGCCAGCAGCTTATCGGGCACAGATACGCAGTATTTT; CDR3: CASSLSGTDTQYF
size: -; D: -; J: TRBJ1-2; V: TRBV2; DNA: TGTGCCAGCAAGTTGGTTAGCTATGGCTACACCTTC; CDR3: CASKLVSYGYTF
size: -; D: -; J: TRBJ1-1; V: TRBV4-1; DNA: TGCGCCAGCAGCCTCCTCCCGCGGAACACTGAAGCTTTCTTT; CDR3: CASSLLPRNTEAFF
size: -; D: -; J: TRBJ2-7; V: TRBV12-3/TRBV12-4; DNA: TGTGCCAGCAGCCCTGTAGTCTACGAGCAGTACTTC; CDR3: CASSPVVYEQYF
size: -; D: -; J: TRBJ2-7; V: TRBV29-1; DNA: TGCAGCGTTGGAGTTGGAGCCTACGAGCAGTACTTC; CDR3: CSVGVGAYEQYF
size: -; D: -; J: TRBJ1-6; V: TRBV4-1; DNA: TGCGCCAGCAGCCAAGAGGGTTCAGGAGGCTCACCCCTCCACTTT; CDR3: CASSQEGSGGSPLHF
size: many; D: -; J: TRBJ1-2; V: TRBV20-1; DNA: TGCAGTGCACAGACTCACAAGGCCGCTTATGGCTACACCTTC; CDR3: CSAQTHKAAYGYTF